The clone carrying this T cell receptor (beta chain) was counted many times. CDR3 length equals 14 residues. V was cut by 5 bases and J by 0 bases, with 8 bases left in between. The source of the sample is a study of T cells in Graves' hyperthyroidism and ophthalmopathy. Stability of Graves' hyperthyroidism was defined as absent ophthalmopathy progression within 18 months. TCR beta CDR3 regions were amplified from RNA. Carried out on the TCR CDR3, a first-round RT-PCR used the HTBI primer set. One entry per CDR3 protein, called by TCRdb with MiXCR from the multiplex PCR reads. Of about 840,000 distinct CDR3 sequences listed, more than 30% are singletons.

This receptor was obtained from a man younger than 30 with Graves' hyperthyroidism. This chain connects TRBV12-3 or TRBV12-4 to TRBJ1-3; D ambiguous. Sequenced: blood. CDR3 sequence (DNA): TGTGCCAGCAGTCAGACGGTCTCTGGAAACACCATATATTTT. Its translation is CASSQTVSGNTIYF.